There are many counts of the clone carrying this T cell receptor beta chain. Its antigen is unidentified. This sample was included in a study of T cell repertoires in cytomegalovirus infection. Study at large: Public TCR beta signature analysis indicated the presence of both CMV infection and matching HLA type.

Findings and limits, study-wide: CMV-specific TCR beta clonotypes restricted by HLA-C were the ones dominating the ex vivo response. The cumulative frequency of public TCR beta families distinguished individuals who carried CMV together with the relevant HLA.

TCRdb independently ran MiXCR on the reads; one entry per CDR3 protein. The sample includes some 390,000 distinct CDR3 sequences, roughly 20% seen only once; the top ten take roughly 8.7%. V lost 5 bases to trimming and J lost 7 bases, with 8 bases between them. The length of the CDR3 is 11 residues. CDR1 is SGHTA and CDR2 is FQGNSA in the germline V gene. Sequencing was carried out using PBMCs. The receptor was isolated from a human donor in good health (CMV status not recorded). Some clones in this sample may be carry-over from other donors' samples. The chain couples TRBV7-2 to TRBJ1-2, with D uncertain. CDR3: CASSTGGGYTF. CDR3 in DNA: TGTGCCAGCAGCACGGGTGGTGGCTACACCTTC.